These 8 T cell receptor beta chains share one sample of origin, sequenced in a study of blood T cell repertoires in COVID-19. The protocol was immunoSEQ multiplex PCR, while the TCRdb copy is restricted to in-frame clones and leaves out a portion. This table has some 230,000 clones, 85% to 90% appearing once. Sequencing was performed on PBMCs or T cells enriched from blood (not recorded which). All receptors come from a woman younger than 35 in a cohort exposed to, infected with or recovered from COVID-19 (not recorded which).

The chain joins TRBV6-5 to TRBJ2-7, with D tentatively TRBD1 (5 bases). This CDR3 comprises 15 residues. Germline V gene sequence: CDR1 MNHEY, CDR2 SVGAGI. Trimming shortened V by 0 bases and J by 1 base, and 10 bases separated the two germline ends. CDR3 DNA sequence: TGTGCCAGCAGTTACTCGAAGGGGTTTTCCTACGAGCAGTACTTC. Translation: CASSYSKGFSYEQYF.

V usage is TRBV6-1 and J usage is TRBJ1-6; D is unclear. Germline V gene lookup returns CDR1 MNHNS and CDR2 SASEGT. The ends were cut back, 3 bases at V and 8 bases at J, with 5 bases in the middle. The CDR3 is 12 residues long. The CDR3, as DNA: TGTGCCAGCAGTGACGGTGATTCACCCCTCCACTTT. This sequence encodes CASSDGDSPLHF.

J is TRBJ1-6 and V is TRBV6-1; 10 bases agree with TRBD1. Germline loops: CDR1 MNHNS, CDR2 SASEGT. The V and J ends lost 1 base and 9 bases, in that order; junction bases with no gene match: 0. This CDR3 comprises 14 residues. The CDR3 spells CASSEGQGASPLHF. The DNA of the CDR3 is TGTGCCAGCAGTGAAGGACAGGGGGCTTCACCCCTCCACTTT.

V and J are TRBV7-2 and TRBJ2-1; D possibly corresponds to TRBD2 (5 bases). The CDR3 is made up of 15 amino acids. V lost 5 bases to trimming and J lost 0 bases, with 11 bases between them. Germline lookup yields CDR1 SGHTA and CDR2 FQGNSA. CDR3 bases: TGTGCCAGCAGCCCGGGGTACTCCTCCTACAATGAGCAGTTCTTC. Its translation is CASSPGYSSYNEQFF.

This clone was counted once. The CDR3 sequence: CASSLSTGSGTGELFF. As DNA, the CDR3 is TGCGCCAGCAGCCTCTCTACAGGGTCGGGCACCGGGGAGCTGTTTTTT. This chain links TRBV5-1 with TRBJ2-2, with D tentatively TRBD1 (6 bases). The CDR3 consists of 16 residues. Trimming removed 4 bases at V and 4 bases at J, with 17 bases between. Germline-derived CDR1 and CDR2 are SGHRS and YFSETQ.

The rearrangement links TRBV5-5 to TRBJ1-3; D unresolved. The CDR3 sequence is 16 residues long. V was cut by 4 bases and J by 4 bases, with 18 bases left in between. The V gene's germline CDR1 is SGHKS and CDR2 YYEKEE (reference sequence). CDR3 bases: TGTGCCAGCAGCACTTTAGCGGCCTCGGGGGGAAACACCATATATTTT. Translating it yields CASSTLAASGGNTIYF. The full variable domain, rest sourced from reference TRBV5-5 and TRBJ1-3, is DAGVTQSPTHLIKTRGQQVTLRCSPISGHKSVSWYQQVLGQGPQFIFQYYEKEERGRGNFPDRFSARQFPNYSSELNVNALLLGDSALYLCASSTLAASGGNTIYFGEGSWLTVV.

This clone was found a few times. V and J are TRBV4-2 and TRBJ2-3; possible D gene TRBD2, 5 bases. The germline CDR1 and CDR2 sequences are LGHNA and YNFKEQ. The length of the CDR3 is 16 residues. Between the trimmed V and J ends, which lost 0 bases and 1 base, there was a span of 11 bases. This CDR3 is CASSQELGSGTDTQYF. CDR3 nucleotides: TGTGCCAGCAGCCAAGAACTAGGGTCCGGCACAGATACGCAGTATTTT.

The J gene is TRBJ1-2, the V gene TRBV28; 8 nucleotides line up with TRBD1. Losses at the gene ends were 3 bases for V and 3 bases for J; bases not matched to a gene: 6. Germline CDR1 reads MDHEN; CDR2 reads SYDVKM. The CDR3 loop spans 15 amino acids. For the CDR3, the DNA is TGTGCCAGCAGTTTCCTACTACAGGGGGACTATGGCTACACCTTC. It yields the protein CASSFLLQGDYGYTF.